This T cell receptor (beta chain) came from a study of T cell clones after liver transplantation. Turning to the study itself: Without induction therapy, subjects received standard immunosuppression until 12-24 months post-transplant.

Sequencing used immunoSEQ multiplex PCR; TCRdb keeps in-frame clones, though not all of them. The table lists fewer than 15,000 clones, 70% to 80% of them singletons. This CDR3 is built from 13 residues. Germline V CDR1 and CDR2: MNHEY, SVGAGI. V was trimmed by 11 bases and J by 5 bases, leaving 19 bases between them. The input for sequencing was CD8+ T cells from blood, taken at the 22-month timepoint. The clonotype comes from a human patient who received a liver transplant. T cells may partly derive from the graft donor. The chain joins TRBV6-5 to TRBJ2-7, with D perhaps assigned TRBD1 or TRBD2 (6 bases each). The CDR3 sequence: CAERGTGPNEQYF. The CDR3 region has the DNA TGTGCCGAAAGGGGGACTGGGCCCAACGAGCAGTACTTC.